The 12 T cell receptor beta chains reported below all come from one sample, sequenced in a study of response to subunit inactivated influenza vaccine. MiXCR was run by TCRdb on the RT-PCR reads, yielding one entry per CDR3 protein. In the table there are hundreds of thousands of distinct CDR3 sequences, 14% of which are singletons. Sequencing used PBMCs from blood, obtained 14 to 15 days before vaccination. These receptors came from a man between 50 and 59 years old who received an inactivated influenza vaccine.

This clonotype came up many times. The V gene is TRBV24-1, the J gene TRBJ2-1, with TRBD1 matching 10 bases. The CDR3 is 18 amino acids. V lost 4 bases and J lost 7; bases outside the gene matches: 15. Germline values: CDR1 KGHDR, CDR2 SFDVKD. CDR3 protein: CATSDLALGQGLENEQFF. The CDR3 DNA follows: TGTGCCACCAGTGACCTTGCCCTGGGACAGGGGTTAGAGAATGAGCAGTTCTTC.

This clonotype was detected ten times or more. The rearrangement links TRBV6-2 or TRBV6-3 to TRBJ2-1, with TRBD1 identical over 10 bases. Losses at the gene ends were 2 bases for V and 5 bases for J; bases not matched to a gene: 6. The CDR3 contains 16 residues. Germline V lookup: CDR1 MNHEY, CDR2 SVGEGT. CDR3 sequence reads: CASSYDRGQGDNEQFF. The DNA for the CDR3 is TGTGCCAGCAGTTACGACCGTGGACAGGGGGACAATGAGCAGTTCTTC.

The table lists this clonotype with many counts. The chain couples TRBV11-2 to TRBJ1-3, with 8 bases fitting TRBD1. Germline values: CDR1 SGHAT, CDR2 FQNNGV. The CDR3 is made up of 16 amino acids. The J segment lost 3 bases and the V segment lost 0 bases, leaving 4 bases of the junction unmatched. CDR3 sequence reads: CASSLDRTGHGNTIYF. The CDR3 coding sequence is TGTGCCAGCAGCTTAGACCGGACAGGGCATGGAAACACCATATATTTT.

V is TRBV7-9 and J is TRBJ1-4; 7 bases map to TRBD1. In germline, CDR1 is SEHNR, CDR2 FQNEAQ (reference sequence). V lost 1 base, J lost 12 bases, and 8 bases stayed unmatched. This CDR3 comprises 14 residues. In DNA, the CDR3 is TGTGCCAGCAGCTTAGACAGGGGCAGGGCGGAACTGTTTTTT. Residues: CASSLDRGRAELFF.

This clonotype came up a few times. The chain joins TRBV4-3 to TRBJ2-6; D could derive from TRBD1 or TRBD2 (5 bases each). The CDR3 is 17 amino acids. The germline CDR1 and CDR2 sequences are LGHNA and YSLEER. Trimming stripped 3 bases from V and 0 bases from J, with 12 bases between. The CDR3 here is CASSHSGTSSGANVLTF. For the CDR3, the DNA is TGCGCCAGCAGCCATTCCGGGACCTCCTCTGGGGCCAACGTCCTGACTTTC.

This clonotype was counted only a few times. The rearrangement joins TRBV28 to TRBJ2-7, with D perhaps matching TRBD1 or TRBD2 (5 bases each). CDR3 length: 16 amino acids. The V and J ends lost 3 bases and 1 base respectively, with 16 bases between them. Germline V gene data show CDR1 as MDHEN and CDR2 as SYDVKM. The CDR3 coding sequence is TGTGCCAGCAGTTTTTCCCAGGGTCGGGGTTCCTACGAGCAGTACTTC. Its protein product is CASSFSQGRGSYEQYF.

The rearrangement links TRBV5-1 to TRBJ2-5, with 7 bases that match TRBD2. Germline V lookup: CDR1 SGHRS, CDR2 YFSETQ. V lost 3 bases, J lost 2 bases, and 7 bases stayed unmatched. The CDR3 extends over 15 amino acids. For the CDR3, the DNA is TGCGCCAGCAGCTCGGGACGCGGGGGACAAGAGACCCAGTACTTC. Amino acids: CASSSGRGGQETQYF.

This clonotype was counted at least ten times. This sequence joins TRBV12-3 or TRBV12-4 and TRBJ2-2; TRBD2 aligns across 11 bases. The CDR3 runs 16 residues. V dropped 2 bases and J dropped 4; count of bases not matched to a gene: 3. This CDR3 reads CASSLLAGGFTGELFF. The CDR3 coding sequence is TGTGCCAGCAGTTTATTAGCGGGAGGGTTCACCGGGGAGCTGTTTTTT.

The chain links TRBV2 to TRBJ2-7, with 9 bases that match TRBD1. Germline V gene sequence: CDR1 SNHLY, CDR2 FYNNEI. Trimming cost V 6 bases and J 1 base; bases outside gene matches: 7. The CDR3 sequence is 15 residues long. This CDR3 reads CASSAWTGESYEQYF. In nucleotides, the CDR3 is TGTGCCAGCAGCGCCTGGACAGGGGAATCCTACGAGCAGTACTTC.

This clonotype turned up a few times. This rearrangement joins TRBV7-3 to TRBJ2-1; D is perhaps TRBD1 or TRBD2 (5 bases each). Trimming removed 1 base at V and 5 bases at J, with 9 bases between. The germline CDR1 and CDR2 sequences are SGHTA and FQGTGA. This CDR3 comprises 14 residues. The CDR3 DNA is TGTGCCAGCAGCTTAAGTAGGGACCACAATGAGCAGTTCTTC. It is translated as CASSLSRDHNEQFF.

J is TRBJ1-1 and V is TRBV20-1, with no clear D. CDR1 DFQATT and CDR2 SNEGSKA come from the germline V gene (reference sequence). Trimming removed 0 bases from V and 0 bases from J, with 5 bases in between. There are 13 residues in the CDR3. CDR3 in DNA: TGCAGTGCTAGAGATCCGATGAACACTGAAGCTTTCTTT. Amino acid sequence: CSARDPMNTEAFF.

This clonotype has only a few counts. The CDR3 is CASSPGGQGAEKLFF. The CDR3 DNA is TGTGCCAGCAGTCCGGGGGGGCAGGGGGCTGAAAAACTGTTTTTT. The chain employs TRBV28 and TRBJ1-4; 8 bases match TRBD1. The J segment lost 7 bases and the V segment lost 5 bases, leaving 9 bases of the junction unmatched. The V gene's germline CDR1 is MDHEN and CDR2 SYDVKM. There are 15 residues in the CDR3.